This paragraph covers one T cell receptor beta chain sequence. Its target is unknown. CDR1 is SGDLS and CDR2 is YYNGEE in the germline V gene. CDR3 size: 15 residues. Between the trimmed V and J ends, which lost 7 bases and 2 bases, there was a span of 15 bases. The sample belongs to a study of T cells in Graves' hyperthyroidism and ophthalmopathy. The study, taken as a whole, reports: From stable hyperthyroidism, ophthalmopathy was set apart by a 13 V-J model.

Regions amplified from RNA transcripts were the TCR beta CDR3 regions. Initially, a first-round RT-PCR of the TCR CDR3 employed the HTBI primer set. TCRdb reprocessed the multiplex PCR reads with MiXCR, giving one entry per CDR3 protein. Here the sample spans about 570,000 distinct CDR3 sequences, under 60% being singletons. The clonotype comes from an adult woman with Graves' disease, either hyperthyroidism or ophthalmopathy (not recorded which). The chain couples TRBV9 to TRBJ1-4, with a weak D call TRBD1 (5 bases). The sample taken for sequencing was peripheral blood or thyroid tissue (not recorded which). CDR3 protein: CASGPGVMTNEKLFF. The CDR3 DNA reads TGTGCCAGCGGGCCGGGGGTAATGACTAATGAAAAACTGTTTTTT.